These T cell receptor beta chains were read from a single sample in a study of molecular identifiers for immune sequencing clone quantification. A single record per CDR3 protein comes from TCRdb applying MiXCR to the PCR reads. The repertoire holds about 320,000 distinct CDR3 sequences, about 20% seen once, with 0.81% in the top ten. The sample taken for sequencing was naive CD8+ T cells from blood, with Jurkat cell RNA spiked in. Every receptor here comes from a human donor in good health. Some libraries in this study had Jurkat cell RNA spiked in. Each CDR3 is given with its conserved first and last residue. Fields, in order: J gene, D gene, clone size, V gene, CDR3 protein, CDR3 DNA. D genes are given only for firm matches. Size is stated as once, few, many, or a class for an expanded clone.

TRBJ1-4 | - | many | TRBV9 | CASSVAGNSNEKLFF | TGTGCCAGCAGCGTAGCTGGGAATTCTAATGAAAAACTGTTTTTT
TRBJ2-3 | TRBD2 | many | TRBV7-2 | CASSLNPSGRDTQYF | TGTGCCAGCAGCTTAAACCCTAGCGGTAGAGATACGCAGTATTTT
TRBJ2-3 | TRBD2 | few | TRBV19 | CASSILLLAGDPDTQYF | TGTGCCAGTAGTATCCTACTACTAGCGGGAGATCCAGATACGCAGTATTTT
TRBJ1-6 | TRBD1 | many | TRBV20-1 | CSAKDRGSSPLHF | TGCAGTGCTAAAGACAGGGGTAGTTCACCCCTCCACTTT
TRBJ1-1 | TRBD1 | many | TRBV27 | CASMTGAMNTEAFF | TGTGCCAGCATGACAGGGGCGATGAACACTGAAGCTTTCTTT
TRBJ1-1 | TRBD1 | many | TRBV29-1 | CSVVPTGIAFF | TGCAGCGTTGTCCCGACAGGGATCGCTTTCTTT
TRBJ2-6 | TRBD2 | many | TRBV24-1 | CATSGGREPGANVLTF | TGTGCCACCAGTGGTGGGCGGGAGCCTGGGGCCAACGTCCTGACTTTC
TRBJ2-2 | - | many | TRBV19 | CASTGSGELFF | TGTGCCAGTACTGGATCCGGGGAGCTGTTTTTT
TRBJ1-5 | - | many | TRBV23-1 | CASSSSGDSNQPQHF | TGCGCCAGCAGTTCTTCCGGGGATAGCAATCAGCCCCAGCATTTT
TRBJ2-3 | TRBD2 | many | TRBV6-2/TRBV6-3 | CASSYSGLAGDYDF | TGTGCCAGCAGTTACTCCGGACTAGCGGGAGATTACGATTTT
TRBJ1-1 | TRBD1 | many | TRBV7-9 | CASSGGQGVNTEAFF | TGTGCCAGCAGCGGGGGACAGGGGGTGAACACTGAAGCTTTCTTT